A single sample gave rise to the 28 T cell receptor beta chains below, sequenced in a study of blood T cell repertoires in COVID-19. TCRdb's table, derived via immunoSEQ multiplex PCR, lists solely in-frame clones and lacks some. The sample shows about 69,000 clones, more than 80% of them seen only once. Sequenced input: peripheral blood. The receptors were gathered from a man younger than 45 with acute or convalescent COVID-19.

This chain connects TRBV19 to TRBJ1-1; 7 nucleotides agree with TRBD1. V was pared by 4 bases and J by 5 bases, with 4 bases of the junction left unmatched. The CDR3 contains 13 residues. The V gene's germline CDR1 is LNHDA and CDR2 SQIVND (reference sequence). Here the CDR3 reads CASSTQGQTEAFF. The CDR3 DNA follows: TGTGCCAGTAGTACCCAGGGACAGACTGAAGCTTTCTTT.

V is TRBV10-3 and J is TRBJ2-3, with D unresolved. V dropped 6 bases and J dropped 2 bases, with 6 bases sitting between them. In germline, CDR1 is ENHRY, CDR2 SYGVKD. The CDR3 length is 12 residues. CDR3 DNA sequence: TGTGCCATCAGCTCCTCCACAGATACGCAGTATTTT. Residues: CAISSSTDTQYF.

This chain uses TRBV28 with TRBJ1-5; perhaps TRBD1 as D (5 bases). V was pared by 10 bases and J by 1 base, with 14 bases between. CDR3 size: 14 residues. CDR1 and CDR2 from the germline V gene are MDHEN and SYDVKM. CDR3 sequence: CATRMGGSNQPQHF. CDR3 coding DNA: TGTGCCACTCGGATGGGGGGAAGCAATCAGCCCCAGCATTTT.

This rearrangement joins TRBV2 to TRBJ1-3; D might be TRBD1 (5 bases). Germline CDR1 reads SNHLY; CDR2 reads FYNNEI. The CDR3 extends over 15 amino acids. V lost 1 base to trimming and J lost 0 bases, with 7 bases between them. CDR3 protein: CASSEGQNSGNTIYF. The CDR3 coding sequence is TGTGCCAGCAGTGAAGGACAGAACTCTGGAAACACCATATATTTT. The full variable domain, rest sourced from reference TRBV2 and TRBJ1-3, is EPEVTQTPSHQVTQMGQEVILRCVPISNHLYFYWYRQILGQKVEFLVSFYNNEISEKSEIFDDQFSVERPDGSNFTLKIRSTKLEDSAMYFCASSEGQNSGNTIYFGEGSWLTVV.

The chain uses TRBV20-1 and TRBJ1-4, with TRBD1 identical over 8 bases. The CDR3 loop spans 11 amino acids. V shed 7 bases and J 12 bases; nucleotides not matched to a gene: 7. Germline CDR1 DFQATT, CDR2 SNEGSKA (reference sequence). The CDR3 is CSVRTGSELFF. Written as DNA, the CDR3 is TGCAGTGTTCGGACAGGGAGCGAACTGTTTTTT.

This chain links TRBV2 with TRBJ1-2, with TRBD1 identical over 9 bases. CDR1 and CDR2 (germline): SNHLY, FYNNEI. V dropped 6 bases and J dropped 8; count of bases not matched to a gene: 7. This CDR3 is 13 amino acids long. The CDR3 here is CASRMGTGLGYTF. The CDR3 nucleotides are TGTGCCAGCAGGATGGGGACAGGGTTGGGCTACACCTTC. The variable domain in full, with the rest retrieved from reference TRBV2 and TRBJ1-2, is EPEVTQTPSHQVTQMGQEVILRCVPISNHLYFYWYRQILGQKVEFLVSFYNNEISEKSEIFDDQFSVERPDGSNFTLKIRSTKLEDSAMYFCASRMGTGLGYTFGSGTRLTVV.

The chain uses TRBV6-2 or TRBV6-3 and TRBJ1-4; D uncertain. Between the trimmed V and J ends, which lost 5 bases and 2 bases, there was a span of 9 bases. The CDR3 contains 14 residues. The V gene's germline CDR1 is MNHEY and CDR2 SVGEGT. CDR3 sequence reads: CASSPRSTNEKLFF. In nucleotides, the CDR3 is TGTGCCAGCAGTCCCCGGTCGACTAATGAAAAACTGTTTTTT.

J is TRBJ1-1 and V is TRBV7-9, with D perhaps TRBD1 (6 bases). Germline V gene lookup returns CDR1 SEHNR and CDR2 FQNEAQ (reference sequence). The V end lost 5 bases, the J end lost 8 bases, and 12 bases lay between the germline ends. This CDR3 is 12 amino acids long. CDR3 bases: TGTGCCAGCAGCCCGGAGGACAGAGAAGCTTTCTTT. Translation gives CASSPEDREAFF.

The genes are TRBV6-5 and TRBJ2-3, with 8 bases that match TRBD2. From germline, CDR1 is MNHEY and CDR2 SVGAGI. The CDR3 is made up of 16 amino acids. V trimming: 0 bases; J trimming: 5 bases; junction bases outside the gene matches: 7. CDR3 protein: CASSYSPGGAVDTQYF. The DNA of the CDR3 is TGTGCCAGCAGTTACTCTCCCGGGGGGGCCGTAGATACGCAGTATTTT.

A single count supports this clone. The J gene is TRBJ2-5, the V gene TRBV3-1 (or the pseudogene TRBV3-2), with 10 bases matching TRBD2. The CDR3 loop spans 16 amino acids. V lost 5 bases to trimming and J lost 4 bases; unmatched junction nucleotides: 10. CDR1 and CDR2 from the germline V gene are LGHDT and YNNKEL (reference sequence). The CDR3 is CASSLGLAVPGETQYF. For the CDR3, the DNA is TGTGCCAGCAGCTTAGGACTAGCGGTGCCAGGAGAGACCCAGTACTTC.

Only a few counts were recorded for this clone. The genes are TRBV29-1 and TRBJ1-3; D is undetermined. V shed 7 bases and J shed 2 bases, with 6 bases lying between them. Germline CDR1 SQVTM, CDR2 ANQGSEA. The CDR3 runs to 11 residues. CDR3 sequence reads: CSAGTGNTIYF. The CDR3 DNA follows: TGCAGCGCCGGGACTGGAAACACCATATATTTT. Combining the CDR3 with reference TRBV29-1 and TRBJ1-3 gives the whole variable domain SAVISQKPSRDICQRGTSLTIQCQVDSQVTMMFWYRQQPGQSLTLIATANQGSEATYESGFVIDKFPISRPNLTFSTLTVSNMSPEDSSIYLCSAGTGNTIYFGEGSWLTVV.

This clone was seen a single time. This chain connects TRBV27 to TRBJ1-2, with D maybe TRBD1 (6 bases). Germline loops: CDR1 MNHEY, CDR2 SMNVEV (reference sequence). V lost 6 bases and J 0 bases, leaving 14 bases between the germline ends. This CDR3 spans 15 amino acids. The CDR3 protein is CASRNRQATNYGYTF. The CDR3 region has the DNA TGTGCCAGCAGAAACCGACAGGCAACTAACTATGGCTACACCTTC.

The rearrangement uses TRBV28 and TRBJ1-2; 8 bases line up with TRBD1. The CDR3 totals 14 residues. Germline CDR1 is MDHEN and CDR2 is SYDVKM. J was trimmed by 3 bases and V by 6 bases; bases with no gene match: 6. CDR3 residues: CASRTTGGDYGYTF. The CDR3 coding sequence is TGTGCCAGCAGAACCACAGGGGGGGACTATGGCTACACCTTC.

The chain couples TRBV4-1 to TRBJ1-4; 9 bases agree with TRBD1. CDR1 and CDR2 (germline): MGHRA, YSYEKL. V shed 6 bases, J shed 5 bases, and the junction held 13 bases outside the gene matches. This CDR3 region has 17 residues. CDR3 amino acids: CASSIRGFGTGNEKLFF. The CDR3 DNA is TGCGCCAGCAGTATTCGAGGATTTGGGACAGGGAATGAAAAACTGTTTTTT.

This sequence joins TRBV5-5 and TRBJ1-4, with TRBD1 as a possible D gene (5 bases). Trimming took 3 bases from V and 7 from J, leaving 16 bases between them. This CDR3 is built from 15 residues. Per germline, CDR1 SGHKS and CDR2 YYEKEE (reference sequence). This chain's CDR3 is CASSWGGTGSEKLFF. In nucleotides, the CDR3 is TGTGCCAGCAGCTGGGGGGGAACTGGTAGTGAAAAACTGTTTTTT.

The chain has TRBV5-6 and TRBJ1-1; TRBD1 matches at 8 bases. CDR3 length equals 15 residues. Germline-derived CDR1 and CDR2 are SGHDT and YYEEEE. Trimming at V came to 4 bases and at J to 1 base, leaving 6 bases not matched to a gene. This chain's CDR3 is CASSGTTGGNTEAFF. CDR3 DNA: TGTGCCAGCAGCGGGACTACAGGGGGGAACACTGAAGCTTTCTTT.

Notes on this clone: Other DNA sequences within the sample encode an identical CDR3. The J gene is TRBJ1-1, the V gene TRBV27, with D possibly being TRBD1 (5 bases). Deletions cut 0 bases from V and 1 base from J, with 6 bases between. Germline V gene sequence: CDR1 MNHEY, CDR2 SMNVEV (reference sequence). CDR3 length: 14 amino acids. The CDR3 nucleotides are TGTGCCAGCAGTTTATCAAGGGGGAACACTGAAGCTTTCTTT. Protein: CASSLSRGNTEAFF.

The genes are TRBV18 and TRBJ2-7; 7 bases fit TRBD1. Germline CDR1 KGHSH, CDR2 LQKENI. V shed 2 bases and J 7 bases; nucleotides not matched to a gene: 5. This CDR3 is 13 amino acids long. DNA of the CDR3: TGTGCCAGCTCACCAGACAGGGATAGGGAGCAGTACGTC. Protein: CASSPDRDREQYV.

The V and J genes are TRBV2 and TRBJ2-3; 10 bases are a match to TRBD2. The germline V gene has CDR1 SNHLY and CDR2 FYNNEI. V dropped 11 bases and J dropped 1; count of bases not matched to a gene: 6. The CDR3 is 14 amino acids. CDR3 sequence (DNA): TGTGCCGGGGGAGCGGGGGGGGGCACAGATACGCAGTATTTT. Its translation: CAGGAGGGTDTQYF. The full variable domain, with the rest looked up from reference TRBV2 and TRBJ2-3, is EPEVTQTPSHQVTQMGQEVILRCVPISNHLYFYWYRQILGQKVEFLVSFYNNEISEKSEIFDDQFSVERPDGSNFTLKIRSTKLEDSAMYFCAGGAGGGTDTQYFGPGTRLTVL.

The chain links TRBV6-5 to TRBJ2-2; the D gene is possibly TRBD2 (6 bases). The germline V gene encodes CDR1 MNHEY and CDR2 SVGAGI. The CDR3 covers 14 residues. V gave up 2 bases and J gave up 4 bases, with 8 bases separating them. The CDR3 DNA is TGTGCCAGCAGTTACCGGCGGGGCACCGGGGAGCTGTTTTTT. It is translated as CASSYRRGTGELFF.

The gene calls are TRBV4-3 and TRBJ2-3, with TRBD2 matching over 10 bases. Per germline, CDR1 LGHNA and CDR2 YSLEER. The V gene end was trimmed by 0 bases and the J gene end by 4 bases; junction bases not matched to a gene: 10. The CDR3 is 18 residues long. The CDR3 coding sequence is TGCGCCAGCAGCCAAGATGAACCCCTAGCGGGAGCCTCAGATACGCAGTATTTT. Its translation: CASSQDEPLAGASDTQYF.

V and J are TRBV5-4 and TRBJ2-5; D is perhaps TRBD2 (5 bases). This CDR3 has 18 residues. In germline, CDR1 is SGHNT, CDR2 YYREEE (reference sequence). The V and J ends lost 5 bases and 0 bases respectively, with 23 bases between them. CDR3 sequence (DNA): TGTGCCAGCAGACAGTCCGGGATAGTCGATCCGTACCAAGAGACCCAGTACTTC. This codes for CASRQSGIVDPYQETQYF.

V gene TRBV6-5 combines with J gene TRBJ2-1, with D perhaps TRBD2 (5 bases). The CDR3 totals 14 residues. V was pared by 6 bases and J by 4 bases, with 13 bases between. Germline-derived CDR1 and CDR2 are MNHEY and SVGAGI. As DNA, the CDR3 is TGTGCCAGCAGCGAGGGCGCGTTATACAATGAGCAGTTCTTC. It yields the protein CASSEGALYNEQFF.

The chain employs TRBV18 and TRBJ2-1; 13 bases match TRBD2. Germline V gives CDR1 KGHSH, CDR2 LQKENI. Unmatched junction bases numbered 1, after V lost 3 bases and J lost 5 bases. The CDR3 totals 15 residues. For the CDR3, the DNA is TGTGCCAGCTCACCGACTAGCGGGGGGAACAATGAGCAGTTCTTC. Protein: CASSPTSGGNNEQFF. Variable domain in full (rest from reference TRBV18 and TRBJ2-1): NAGVMQNPRHLVRRRGQEARLRCSPMKGHSHVYWYRQLPEEGLKFMVYLQKENIIDESGMPKERFSAEFPKEGPSILRIQQVVRGDSAAYFCASSPTSGGNNEQFFGPGTRLTVL.

This clone was recorded once. This rearrangement joins TRBV7-2 to TRBJ2-1; TRBD2 matches at 12 bases. V gave up 0 bases and J gave up 14 bases; unmatched junction bases: 8. Germline V CDR1 and CDR2: SGHTA, FQGNSA. This CDR3 spans 15 amino acids. The CDR3 spells CASSLAPSGRAKEFF. DNA for the CDR3: TGTGCCAGCAGCTTAGCGCCTAGCGGGAGGGCCAAGGAGTTCTTC. Supplemented by reference TRBV7-2 and TRBJ2-1, the full variable domain reads GAGVSQSPSNKVTEKGKDVELRCDPISGHTALYWYRQSLGQGLEFLIYFQGNSAPDKSGLPSDRFSAERTGGSVSTLTIQRTQQEDSAVYLCASSLAPSGRAKEFFGPGTRLTVL.

The chain employs TRBV11-2 and TRBJ2-1; 7 bases match TRBD2. The length of the CDR3 is 14 residues. V lost 3 bases and J lost 2; bases outside the gene matches: 1. Per germline, CDR1 SGHAT and CDR2 FQNNGV. The CDR3 protein is CASSLGTTYNEQFF. Here the CDR3 DNA reads TGTGCCAGCAGCTTGGGGACTACCTACAATGAGCAGTTCTTC.

The genes are TRBV11-2 and TRBJ1-2; 12 nucleotides agree with TRBD1. The CDR3 covers 15 residues. Germline V gene data show CDR1 as SGHAT and CDR2 as FQNNGV. V trimming: 3 bases; J trimming: 8 bases; junction bases outside the gene matches: 7. The CDR3 bases are TGTGCCAGCAGCTTTGGGAGGGACAGGGGGCAAGGCTACACCTTC. It yields the protein CASSFGRDRGQGYTF.

The chain uses TRBV7-9 and TRBJ1-3; D not resolved. In germline, CDR1 is SEHNR, CDR2 FQNEAQ (reference sequence). This CDR3 has 13 amino acids. Deletions cut 2 bases from V and 4 bases from J, with 6 bases between. This CDR3 is CASSLTQGNTIYF. DNA of the CDR3: TGTGCCAGCAGCTTAACCCAGGGAAACACCATATATTTT.